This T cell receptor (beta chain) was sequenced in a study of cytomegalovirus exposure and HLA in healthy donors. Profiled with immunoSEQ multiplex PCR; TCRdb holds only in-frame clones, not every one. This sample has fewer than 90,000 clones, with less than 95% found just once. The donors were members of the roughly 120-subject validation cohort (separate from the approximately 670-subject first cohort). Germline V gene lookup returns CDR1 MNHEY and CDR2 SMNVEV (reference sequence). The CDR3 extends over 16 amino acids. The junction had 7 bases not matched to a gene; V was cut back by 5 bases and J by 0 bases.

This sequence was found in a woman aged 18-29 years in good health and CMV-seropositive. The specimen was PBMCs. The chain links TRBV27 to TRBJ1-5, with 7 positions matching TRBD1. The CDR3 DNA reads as TGTGCCAGCAGTCGACAGGGTTCGTATAGCAATCAGCCCCAGCATTTT. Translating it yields CASSRQGSYSNQPQHF.